Below are 8 T cell receptor beta chains sequenced from a single sample in a study of blood T cell repertoires in COVID-19. Here immunoSEQ multiplex PCR was the method, and the copy in TCRdb shows in-frame clones only, minus some. This table has about 260,000 clones, 88% appearing once. Sequencing used peripheral blood. The receptors shown here come from a human donor in a cohort sampled during active COVID-19.

The chain uses TRBV24-1 and TRBJ2-4; TRBD1 aligns across 7 bases. The CDR3 consists of 13 residues. V trimming: 4 bases; J trimming: 8 bases; junction bases outside the gene matches: 4. CDR1 KGHDR and CDR2 SFDVKD come from the germline V gene. This chain's CDR3 is CATSENDRDIQYF. CDR3 bases: TGTGCCACCAGTGAAAATGACAGGGACATTCAGTACTTC.

This rearrangement joins TRBV30 to TRBJ1-6, with D unclear. Germline assignment: CDR1 GTSNPN and CDR2 SVGIG (reference sequence). V was shortened by 4 bases and J by 6 bases, with 16 bases between the two germline ends. CDR3 length equals 15 residues. Here the CDR3 reads CAWTGSGRPNSPLHF. Written as DNA, the CDR3 is TGTGCCTGGACCGGCTCGGGGAGGCCTAATTCACCCCTCCACTTT.

This clone was detected only a few times. This chain joins TRBV19 and TRBJ2-2; 11 positions match TRBD2. The CDR3 totals 15 residues. Per germline, CDR1 LNHDA and CDR2 SQIVND (reference sequence). V shed 4 bases, J shed 5 bases, and the junction held 3 bases outside the gene matches. The DNA of the CDR3 is TGTGCCAGTAGTAAACTAGCGGGAGCAACCGGGGAGCTGTTTTTT. This encodes CASSKLAGATGELFF.

V gene TRBV18 combines with J gene TRBJ1-1; the D is unclear. The germline V gene encodes CDR1 KGHSH and CDR2 LQKENI. The CDR3 consists of 14 residues. V lost 2 bases to trimming and J lost 6 bases, with 13 bases between them. CDR3 protein: CASSPLGGDAEAFF. CDR3 bases: TGTGCCAGCTCACCATTGGGTGGAGACGCTGAAGCTTTCTTT.

This clone was counted once. V and J are TRBV4-2 and TRBJ1-4; D is uncertain. V was pared by 3 bases and J by 8 bases, with 7 bases between. Germline lookup yields CDR1 LGHNA and CDR2 YNFKEQ. CDR3 size: 12 residues. The DNA of the CDR3 is TGTGCCAGCAGCCAGTTGGAGGAAAAACTGTTTTTT. Translated: CASSQLEEKLFF.

CDR3 sequence (DNA): TGTGCCAGCAGTAACCTCGGGGGTCAGCATCAGCCCCAGCATTTT. Encoded protein: CASSNLGGQHQPQHF. The rearrangement uses TRBV6-2 or TRBV6-3 and TRBJ1-5, with D perhaps matching TRBD1 (5 bases). Germline V gene data show CDR1 as MNHEY and CDR2 as SVGEGT. This CDR3 contains 15 residues. With 5 bases removed from V and 5 bases from J, the gap between germline ends came to 16 bases.

The chain recombines TRBV7-9 with TRBJ2-3; D gene unclear. The CDR3 runs to 12 residues. Germline CDR1 SEHNR, CDR2 FQNEAQ (reference sequence). Trimming left V 1 base short and J 9 bases short, with 8 bases between. CDR3 nucleotides: TGTGCCAGCAGCTTAGTAGTGTCAACGCAGTATTTT. This encodes CASSLVVSTQYF.

This rearrangement joins TRBV7-9 to TRBJ1-3; 8 bases agree with TRBD1. The CDR3 runs to 16 residues. Germline loops: CDR1 SEHNR, CDR2 FQNEAQ (reference sequence). Trimming at V came to 4 bases and at J to 5 bases, leaving 10 bases not matched to a gene. The CDR3 loop is CASSSARDRQRNTIYF. The CDR3 nucleotides are TGTGCCAGCAGCTCCGCCAGGGACAGGCAGCGAAACACCATATATTTT.